A selection of T cell receptor beta chains follows, all from one sample in a study of monozygotic twins with inflammatory bowel disease. TCRdb reworked the 5' RACE reads into one entry per CDR3 protein, no DNA. The sample's table shows approximately 300,000 distinct CDR3 sequences. Sequenced material: blood. These receptors all stem from a human donor with ulcerative colitis or Crohn's disease, or a healthy co-twin of an affected twin (not recorded which). The CDR3 runs from the conserved cysteine through the conserved F or W. The order of the fields is J gene, V gene, CDR3 protein.

TRBJ2-2 | TRBV7-2 | CASSLGLAGGTGELFF
TRBJ1-2 | TRBV6-5 | CASSGTPAGYTF
TRBJ1-2 | TRBV30 | CAWSVNSYGYTF
TRBJ2-7 | TRBV7-2 | CASSISRDYPLEQYF
TRBJ1-6 | TRBV12-3/TRBV12-4 | CASRPGGTGYSPLHF
TRBJ1-1 | TRBV7-8 | CASSSEVYTEAFF
TRBJ1-5 | TRBV7-2 | CASSLDGGLNQPQHF
TRBJ2-5 | TRBV4-2 | CASSSAPSGETQYF
TRBJ2-5 | TRBV19 | CATSGQGKETQYF
TRBJ1-3 | TRBV7-8 | CASSLEHRLFRDTIYF
TRBJ2-7 | TRBV4-3 | CASSQGTGVGEQYF
TRBJ1-6 | TRBV4-3 | CASSTWGSYNSPLHF
TRBJ2-3 | TRBV20-1 | CSAPGTGAPNTDTQYF
TRBJ2-5 | TRBV6-1 | CASSTTGRVQETQYF
TRBJ2-6 | TRBV5-1 | CASSLNGANVLTF
TRBJ2-4 | TRBV20-1 | CSARLAGGKNIQYF
TRBJ2-3 | TRBV30 | CAWSGLAGLTDTQYF
TRBJ1-3 | TRBV10-3 | CAITPGNTIYF
TRBJ2-3 | TRBV5-1 | CASSLGGSSTDTQYF
TRBJ2-1 | TRBV27 | CASSLSAGRSSYNEQFF
TRBJ2-1 | TRBV12-3/TRBV12-4 | CASSLGLAPWAEQFF
TRBJ1-2 | TRBV19 | CASRTAETNYGYTF
TRBJ1-3 | TRBV20-1 | CSALKSSGNTIYF
TRBJ2-1 | TRBV7-2 | CASSLVGGSLNNEQFF
TRBJ1-5 | TRBV3-1 | CASFRDLNQPQHF
TRBJ2-7 | TRBV6-5 | CASSSKREVYYEQYF
TRBJ2-5 | TRBV7-9 | CASSARTGGETQYF
TRBJ2-7 | TRBV5-1 | CASSLENPSYEQYF
TRBJ2-2 | TRBV7-9 | CASSSGLADTGELFF
TRBJ2-2 | TRBV4-3 | CASSQYSGQGASTGELFF
TRBJ1-6 | TRBV7-9 | CASSFEGGSPLHF
TRBJ1-5 | TRBV20-1 | CSARDASGTINQPQHF
TRBJ2-2 | TRBV10-3 | CAISDTAGGPRTGELFF
TRBJ1-6 | TRBV4-2 | CASSQDWVGNSPLHF
TRBJ2-7 | TRBV12-3/TRBV12-4 | CASRIDRASFYEQYF
TRBJ2-1 | TRBV27 | CASSPPSRGGGPNEQFF
TRBJ1-2 | TRBV2 | CASSPGQLYGYTF
TRBJ2-7 | TRBV5-1 | CASSYGTTNYEQYF
TRBJ2-7 | TRBV6-2/TRBV6-3 | CASREGFYEQYF
TRBJ2-4 | TRBV14 | CASSQQGSGSIQYF
TRBJ1-5 | TRBV12-3/TRBV12-4 | CASSLGGSSNQPQHF
TRBJ2-1 | TRBV27 | CASSSLPGRNEQFF